This is a list of T cell receptor beta chains from one sample in a study of cytomegalovirus exposure and HLA in healthy donors. Sequenced by immunoSEQ multiplex PCR; TCRdb stores in-frame clones only, minus some. The sample consists of about 120,000 clones, over 60% of them appearing once. Source material: PBMCs. These receptors all stem from a man aged 25 to 40 in good health and CMV-seropositive. CDR3s include the opening cysteine and the closing phenylalanine or tryptophan. Each record gives: J gene, CDR3 length, V gene, D gene, clone size, CDR3 protein, CDR3 DNA. A D gene is named only where the DNA matches it firmly. Clone size is not always given. Where it is, it says once, few, many or a class for expanded clones.

>TRBJ1-2|17|TRBV5-6|NA|NA
CASSLFSSQLSNYGYTF
TGTGCCAGCAGCTTGTTTTCATCACAGCTATCAAACTATGGCTACACCTTC
>TRBJ1-1|14|TRBV6-1|NA|NA
CASSKGTRNTEAFF
TGTGCCAGCAGCAAAGGGACAAGGAACACTGAAGCTTTCTTT
>TRBJ1-2|13|TRBV9|NA|NA
CASSPDSTYGYTF
TGTGCCAGCAGCCCTGACAGTACCTATGGCTACACCTTC
>TRBJ1-4|17|TRBV25-1|NA|NA
CASSATPLGGLGEKLFF
TGTGCCAGCAGTGCAACCCCGCTGGGGGGTCTGGGGGAAAAACTGTTTTTT
>TRBJ2-3|15|TRBV14|TRBD2|NA
CASSRAGGRADTQYF
TGTGCCAGCAGCCGCGCGGGGGGGCGGGCAGATACGCAGTATTTT
>TRBJ2-3|14|TRBV6-4|NA|NA
CASSHRGGEDTQYF
TGTGCCAGCAGCCACAGGGGGGGGGAAGATACGCAGTATTTT
>TRBJ2-3|14|TRBV4-3|NA|few
CASSQAGLRDTQYF
TGCGCCAGCAGCCAGGCGGGGCTCCGGGATACGCAGTATTTT
>TRBJ1-4|15|TRBV19|NA|NA
CASQRQGATNEKLFF
TGTGCCAGTCAACGCCAGGGTGCAACTAATGAAAAACTGTTTTTT
>TRBJ1-1|14|TRBV19|NA|NA
CASSRQNMNTEAFF
TGTGCCAGTAGTAGACAGAACATGAACACTGAAGCTTTCTTT
>TRBJ1-4|14|TRBV7-2|NA|NA
CASSQGTWGEKLFF
TGTGCCAGCAGCCAGGGCACTTGGGGTGAAAAACTGTTTTTT
>TRBJ1-1|13|TRBV19|NA|once
CASRPGGNTEAFF
TGTGCCAGTAGACCGGGGGGGAACACTGAAGCTTTCTTT
>TRBJ2-3|15|TRBV7-2|TRBD2|NA
CASIPGGGAPDTQYF
TGTGCCAGCATACCCGGCGGGGGGGCCCCAGATACGCAGTATTTT
>TRBJ2-7|17|TRBV5-1|TRBD2|NA
CASSRGLRGSGDDEQYF
TGCGCCAGCAGCCGGGGACTACGGGGTAGCGGGGACGACGAGCAGTACTTC
>TRBJ1-1|15|TRBV2|NA|NA
CASTAEGGGSTEAFF
TGTGCCAGCACTGCGGAGGGGGGCGGGAGCACTGAAGCTTTCTTT
>TRBJ1-1|13|TRBV6-1|NA|NA
CASSERGFTEAFF
TGTGCCAGCAGTGAGCGGGGCTTCACTGAAGCTTTCTTT
>TRBJ1-3|14|TRBV6-1|NA|NA
CAGGHPLRGNTIYF
TGTGCCGGCGGCCATCCCCTACGTGGAAACACCATATATTTT
>TRBJ2-7|14|TRBV5-6|TRBD1|few
CASSIGQGAYEQYF
TGTGCCAGCAGCATAGGACAGGGGGCCTACGAGCAGTACTTC
>TRBJ1-2|11|TRBV29-1|NA|once
CSETDGYGYTF
TGCAGCGAAACAGATGGCTATGGCTACACCTTC
>TRBJ2-7|12|TRBV7-2|NA|NA
CASSASLYEQYF
TGTGCCAGCAGCGCGAGTCTCTACGAGCAGTACTTC
>TRBJ2-7|16|TRBV18|TRBD1|NA
CASSPLRTGWSYEQYF
TGTGCCAGCTCACCCCTAAGGACAGGGTGGTCCTACGAGCAGTACTTC
>TRBJ2-5|14|TRBV7-2|TRBD2|once
CASSPGLAEETQYF
TGTGCCAGCAGCCCTGGACTAGCGGAAGAGACCCAGTACTTC
>TRBJ2-7|14|TRBV6-5|NA|many
CASSYGSHRAEQYF
TGTGCCAGCAGTTATGGATCCCACAGGGCCGAGCAGTACTTC
>TRBJ2-3|13|TRBV28|NA|NA
CASSLESSDTQYF
TGTGCCAGCAGTTTGGAGAGTTCAGATACGCAGTATTTT
>TRBJ1-5|12|TRBV28|NA|few
CASSQEVSTQHF
TGTGCCAGCAGTCAGGAGGTTTCGACCCAGCATTTT
>TRBJ1-5|16|TRBV28|NA|once
CASEEPGRTGNQPQHF
TGTGCCAGCGAGGAACCCGGGAGGACGGGCAATCAGCCCCAGCATTTT
>TRBJ1-5|11|TRBV20-1|NA|NA
CSAVRLQPQHF
TGCAGTGCTGTTAGACTTCAGCCCCAGCATTTT
>TRBJ2-5|13|TRBV2|NA|NA
CASSEFTAETQYF
TGTGCCAGCAGTGAATTTACAGCCGAGACCCAGTACTTC
>TRBJ1-2|16|TRBV4-1|NA|NA
CASSQDLYRFNYGYTF
TGCGCCAGCAGCCAAGATCTATACAGGTTTAACTATGGCTACACCTTC
>TRBJ1-5|18|TRBV4-2|NA|NA
CASSQDAEGGRDVQPQHF
TGTGCCAGCAGCCAGGATGCTGAGGGGGGGAGGGATGTTCAGCCCCAGCATTTT
>TRBJ1-4|14|TRBV29-1|NA|NA
CSGGDLGGNEKLFF
TGCAGCGGTGGGGATCTGGGAGGTAATGAAAAACTGTTTTTT
>TRBJ1-1|17|TRBV19|TRBD1|NA
CASSAGQGRVIYAEAFF
TGTGCCAGTAGTGCGGGACAGGGTAGGGTTATTTACGCTGAAGCTTTCTTT
>TRBJ2-1|15|TRBV4-3|TRBD2|few
CASSQDQGLGNEQFF
TGCGCCAGCAGCCAAGATCAGGGACTAGGCAATGAGCAGTTCTTC
>TRBJ2-1|15|TRBV11-2|NA|NA
CASSSSGVADNEQFF
TGTGCCAGCAGCTCCTCGGGGGTAGCGGACAATGAGCAGTTCTTC
>TRBJ1-5|15|TRBV27|NA|many
CASAGSGYSNQPQHF
TGTGCCAGCGCGGGGAGTGGGTATAGCAATCAGCCCCAGCATTTT
>TRBJ2-3|17|TRBV4-2|TRBD2|NA
CASSQDGAGGPTDTQYF
TGTGCCAGCAGCCAAGACGGGGCGGGGGGGCCTACAGATACGCAGTATTTT
>TRBJ2-7|15|TRBV6-5|TRBD1|once
CASSSLQGAPYEQYF
TGTGCCAGCAGTTCCCTCCAGGGGGCGCCCTACGAGCAGTACTTC
>TRBJ1-1|15|TRBV27|NA|NA
CASSLTFTRADGAFF
TGTGCCAGCAGTTTAACATTTACGCGGGCGGATGGGGCTTTCTTT
>TRBJ1-4|16|TRBV4-2|TRBD1|NA
CASSPYLGQGNEKLFF
TGTGCCAGCAGCCCCTACCTGGGACAGGGTAATGAAAAACTGTTTTTT
>TRBJ1-1|14|TRBV6-1|NA|many
CASSTEDRYTEAFF
TGTGCCAGCAGTACTGAGGACAGATACACTGAAGCTTTCTTT
>TRBJ2-7|15|TRBV6-5|NA|NA
CASTQSGDSAYEQYF
TGTGCCAGCACTCAATCAGGGGATTCAGCCTACGAGCAGTACTTC
>TRBJ2-7|15|TRBV19|NA|NA
CASSAPGTVSYEQYF
TGTGCCAGTAGTGCCCCCGGGACTGTCTCCTACGAGCAGTACTTC
>TRBJ2-5|14|TRBV4-2|TRBD1|NA
CASSQDRAEETQYF
TGTGCCAGCAGCCAGGACAGGGCTGAGGAGACCCAGTACTTC
>TRBJ2-1|16|TRBV9|NA|few
CASSGGQPGTYNEQFF
TGTGCCAGCAGCGGAGGACAACCCGGCACCTACAATGAGCAGTTCTTC
>TRBJ2-2|16|TRBV9|TRBD2|NA
CASSVVSGGRSGELFF
TGTGCCAGCAGCGTAGTAAGCGGGGGGCGATCCGGGGAGCTGTTTTTT
>TRBJ1-1|14|TRBV19|TRBD1|NA
CASSIGDRGPEAFF
TGTGCCAGTAGTATAGGGGACAGGGGGCCTGAAGCTTTCTTT
>TRBJ2-1|14|TRBV5-1|NA|NA
CASNRQSSYNEQFF
TGCGCCAGCAACAGACAGAGCTCCTACAATGAGCAGTTCTTC
>TRBJ1-5|17|TRBV5-1|NA|NA
CASSLFGEEYSNQPQHF
TGCGCCAGCAGCTTGTTCGGGGAAGAATATAGCAATCAGCCCCAGCATTTT
>TRBJ1-2|15|TRBV5-1|NA|NA
CASWRGGTGNYGYTF
TGCGCCAGCTGGCGCGGCGGCACAGGAAATTATGGCTACACCTTC
>TRBJ2-4|15|TRBV2|TRBD2|NA
CASAPQGGGQDIQYF
TGTGCCAGCGCTCCCCAGGGCGGGGGGCAGGACATTCAGTACTTC
>TRBJ2-1|15|TRBV9|NA|NA
CASSVARRRNNEQFF
TGTGCCAGCAGCGTAGCACGACGGCGGAACAATGAGCAGTTCTTC
>TRBJ2-2|12|TRBV6-1|TRBD2|NA
CATRDYGGELFF
TGTGCCACCAGGGACTACGGCGGGGAGCTGTTTTTT
>TRBJ1-1|15|TRBV5-1|TRBD1|NA
CASSLTGQGDTEAFF
TGCGCCAGCAGCTTGACGGGACAGGGGGACACTGAAGCTTTCTTT
>TRBJ1-5|19|TRBV2|TRBD1|NA
CASSEALQGASYGNQPQHF
TGTGCCAGCAGTGAAGCTCTACAGGGGGCAAGTTACGGCAATCAGCCCCAGCATTTT
>TRBJ1-1|15|TRBV7-8|NA|NA
CASSLGLSQSNEAFF
TGTGCCAGCAGCTTAGGTCTTTCGCAGTCCAATGAAGCTTTCTTT
>TRBJ1-3|15|TRBV4-3|NA|few
CASSQEPSSGNTIYF
TGCGCCAGCAGCCAAGAACCTAGCTCTGGAAACACCATATATTTT
>TRBJ1-4|15|TRBV28|NA|NA
CASSPHGGRGEKLFF
TGTGCCAGCAGTCCCCACGGAGGGAGGGGGGAAAAACTGTTTTTT
>TRBJ2-1|15|TRBV6-5|TRBD1|NA
CASSGAGGSYNEQFF
TGTGCCAGCAGTGGGGCAGGGGGATCATACAATGAGCAGTTCTTC
>TRBJ1-4|16|TRBV27|NA|NA
CASSLYGDLTNEKLFF
TGTGCCAGCAGTTTATACGGTGACTTAACTAATGAAAAACTGTTTTTT
>TRBJ1-5|14|TRBV7-2|NA|NA
CASSLQGNNQPQHF
TGTGCCAGCAGCCTCCAGGGGAACAATCAGCCCCAGCATTTT
>TRBJ2-5|13|TRBV5-1|NA|NA
CASSLGVEETQYF
TGCGCCAGCAGCTTGGGAGTAGAAGAGACCCAGTACTTC